These 26 T cell receptor beta chains were all obtained from the same sample, sequenced in a study of shared clonotypes between healthy human individuals. Clones were read by immunoSEQ multiplex PCR, and TCRdb kept only the in-frame ones, dropping some. This table has some 1,400,000 clones, roughly 96% appearing once. Sequenced sample: naive CD4+ T cells sorted from blood. The subset: CD45RA+ positively selected. These receptors were taken from a young man in good health.

This clone was seen a single time. The V call is TRBV7-6, the J call TRBJ2-1; 7 nucleotides match TRBD1. The V gene end was trimmed by 5 bases and the J gene end by 2 bases; junction bases not matched to a gene: 6. The CDR3 is 15 amino acids. Germline V gene data show CDR1 as SGHVS and CDR2 as FNYEAQ. CDR3 bases: TGTGCCAGCAGCCTCGGACAGGCTGCCTACAATGAGCAGTTCTTC. Translated, it gives CASSLGQAAYNEQFF.

The V and J genes are TRBV7-9 and TRBJ2-3; the match to TRBD2 covers 11 bases. CDR1 is SEHNR and CDR2 is FQNEAQ in the germline V gene (reference sequence). CDR3 length equals 17 residues. J gave up 2 bases and V 5 bases, and 9 bases lay outside the gene matches. CDR3 DNA sequence: TGTGCCAGCAGCCGGGGCCCTAGCGGGAGGTCCACAGATACGCAGTATTTT. This sequence encodes CASSRGPSGRSTDTQYF.

V and J are TRBV19 and TRBJ2-1; D remains ambiguous. V was cut by 2 bases and J by 4 bases, with 6 bases left in between. Germline V gives CDR1 LNHDA, CDR2 SQIVND (reference sequence). The CDR3 totals 13 residues. The CDR3 spells CASSIRRYNEQFF. CDR3 nucleotides: TGTGCCAGTAGTATAAGAAGGTACAATGAGCAGTTCTTC. The whole variable domain, filled in from reference TRBV19 and TRBJ2-1, reads DGGITQSPKYLFRKEGQNVTLSCEQNLNHDAMYWYRQDPGQGLRLIYYSQIVNDFQKGDIAEGYSVSREKKESFPLTVTSAQKNPTAFYLCASSIRRYNEQFFGPGTRLTVL.

The chain carries TRBV5-4 and TRBJ1-1, with D tentatively TRBD1 (5 bases). The CDR3 loop spans 13 amino acids. V lost 4 bases and J lost 4, with 11 bases in between. CDR1 and CDR2 from the germline V gene are SGHNT and YYREEE (reference sequence). This chain's CDR3 is CASSRQGATEAFF. For the CDR3, the DNA is TGTGCCAGCAGCCGCCAGGGTGCCACTGAAGCTTTCTTT.

J is TRBJ2-7 and V is TRBV28, with 7 nucleotides matching TRBD2. J gave up 2 bases and V 9 bases, and 4 bases lay outside the gene matches. In germline, CDR1 is MDHEN, CDR2 SYDVKM. CDR3 length equals 12 residues. CDR3 sequence: CASSGPTYEQYF. CDR3 sequence (DNA): TGTGCCAGTAGCGGGCCTACCTACGAGCAGTACTTC. The variable domain in full, completed from reference TRBV28 and TRBJ2-7, reads DVKVTQSSRYLVKRTGEKVFLECVQDMDHENMFWYRQDPGLGLRLIYFSYDVKMKEKGDIPEGYSVSREKKERFSLILESASTNQTSMYLCASSGPTYEQYFGPGTRLTVT.

The V call is TRBV28, the J call TRBJ2-3; D perhaps matches TRBD1 (6 bases). Trimming shortened V by 1 base and J by 2 bases, and 10 bases separated the two germline ends. The CDR3 length is 15 residues. CDR1 is MDHEN and CDR2 is SYDVKM in the germline V gene. The chain's CDR3 is CASSLLQGYTDTQYF. Here the CDR3 DNA reads TGTGCCAGCAGTTTATTACAGGGATACACAGATACGCAGTATTTT.

With respect to this clone: The sample contains more than one DNA sequence encoding this CDR3. This chain links TRBV5-1 with TRBJ2-5, with TRBD1 matching 7 bases. The length of the CDR3 is 14 residues. V shed 4 bases, J shed 2 bases, and the junction held 5 bases outside the gene matches. Germline CDR1 and CDR2: SGHRS and YFSETQ. Here the CDR3 reads CASSPGTAQETQYF. The DNA of the CDR3 is TGCGCCAGCAGCCCAGGGACAGCTCAAGAGACCCAGTACTTC.

J is TRBJ1-4 and V is TRBV18; the match to TRBD1 covers 7 bases. The germline V gene has CDR1 KGHSH and CDR2 LQKENI. This CDR3 contains 15 residues. J was trimmed by 7 bases and V by 2 bases; bases with no gene match: 7. The CDR3 bases are TGTGCCAGCTCACCATCGGGACAGAGGTTTGAAAAACTGTTTTTT. This sequence encodes CASSPSGQRFEKLFF.

This chain connects TRBV7-2 to TRBJ2-2; 8 bases match TRBD1. The CDR3 extends over 17 amino acids. J lost 5 bases, V lost 5 bases, and 13 bases had no gene match. The germline V gene encodes CDR1 SGHTA and CDR2 FQGNSA. The CDR3 nucleotides read TGTGCCAGCAGCCGACGAGTTGGACAGGGACGAACCGGGGAGCTGTTTTTT. It yields the protein CASSRRVGQGRTGELFF.

The chain uses TRBV28 and TRBJ2-7; 9 nucleotides agree with TRBD1. J was trimmed by 3 bases and V by 6 bases; bases with no gene match: 9. The germline gives CDR1 MDHEN, CDR2 SYDVKM. This CDR3 region has 15 residues. This CDR3 is CASRAPGQGLYEQYF. The CDR3 DNA is TGTGCCAGCAGAGCCCCGGGACAGGGTCTCTACGAGCAGTACTTC.

The CDR3 DNA follows: TGCAGCGGTGCCTCACCCGGACCCACTGAAGCTTTCTTT. Its protein is CSGASPGPTEAFF. This chain uses TRBV29-1 with TRBJ1-1; no firm D call. CDR3 size: 13 residues. V lost 7 bases to trimming and J lost 4 bases, with 16 bases between them. Germline V gene lookup returns CDR1 SQVTM and CDR2 ANQGSEA.

This clone was counted a few times. Different DNA sequences within this sample yield the same CDR3. V and J are TRBV7-8 and TRBJ1-5; possible D gene TRBD1, 5 bases. This CDR3 spans 15 amino acids. Deletions cut 1 base from V and 2 bases from J, with 9 bases between. CDR1 and CDR2 from the germline V gene are SGHVS and FQNEAQ. CDR3 sequence reads: CASSLGGSGNQPQHF. The CDR3 DNA reads TGTGCCAGCAGCTTAGGGGGGAGCGGCAATCAGCCCCAGCATTTT.

The chain recombines TRBV5-5 with TRBJ1-2; tentative D call: TRBD1 (5 bases). The V gene's germline CDR1 is SGHKS and CDR2 YYEKEE (reference sequence). Trimming took off 4 bases at V and 6 bases at J, with 10 bases between the two ends. This CDR3 is 12 amino acids long. The CDR3 region has the DNA TGTGCCAGCAGCACCGGGGGTCATGGCTACACCTTC. It encodes CASSTGGHGYTF.

With regard to this clone: This same CDR3 is encoded by further DNA sequences in the sample. The V and J genes are TRBV11-2 and TRBJ2-5, with D uncertain. This CDR3 spans 10 amino acids. Germline CDR1 is SGHAT and CDR2 is FQNNGV. The V and J ends lost 5 bases and 5 bases respectively, with 3 bases between them. The CDR3 loop is CASSRETQYF. The CDR3 nucleotides read TGTGCCAGCAGCCGCGAGACCCAGTACTTC. The whole variable domain, filled in from reference TRBV11-2 and TRBJ2-5, reads EAGVAQSPRYKIIEKRQSVAFWCNPISGHATLYWYQQILGQGPKLLIQFQNNGVVDDSQLPKDRFSAERLKGVDSTLKIQPAKLEDSAVYLCASSRETQYFGPGTRLLVL.

CDR3 DNA: TGTGCCAGCAGCGCGACAGGGACCCACACCATATATTTT. Its translation: CASSATGTHTIYF. The V call is TRBV9, the J call TRBJ1-3, with TRBD1 identical over 7 bases. CDR1 is SGDLS, CDR2 YYNGEE, per germline. Trimming removed 3 bases from V and 8 bases from J; junction bases left unmatched: 5. The CDR3 covers 13 residues.

J is TRBJ2-7 and V is TRBV5-1; D not resolved. The CDR3 is made up of 15 amino acids. V was trimmed by 0 bases and J by 0 bases, leaving 10 bases between them. Per the germline V gene, CDR1 is SGHRS and CDR2 is YFSETQ. As DNA, the CDR3 is TGCGCCAGCAGCTTGGCCTCAACAGCCTCCTACGAGCAGTACTTC. Translated, it gives CASSLASTASYEQYF.

This chain joins TRBV5-4 and TRBJ1-3; the match to TRBD1 covers 9 bases. The CDR3 length is 14 residues. Losses at the gene ends were 3 bases for V and 8 bases for J; bases not matched to a gene: 6. Germline lookup yields CDR1 SGHNT and CDR2 YYREEE (reference sequence). The CDR3 protein is CASSSTGGEYTIYF. CDR3 in DNA: TGTGCCAGCAGCTCCACAGGGGGCGAATACACCATATATTTT.

The rearrangement uses TRBV30 and TRBJ1-4; D is undetermined. V lost 4 bases and J 5 bases, leaving 14 bases between the germline ends. Germline CDR1 and CDR2: GTSNPN and SVGIG (reference sequence). The CDR3 has 14 amino acids. The CDR3: CAWNKVESNEKLFF. The CDR3 nucleotides are TGTGCCTGGAACAAGGTAGAGTCCAATGAAAAACTGTTTTTT. The complete variable domain, with remaining parts taken from reference TRBV30 and TRBJ1-4, reads SQTIHQWPATLVQPVGSPLSLECTVEGTSNPNLYWYRQAAGRGLQLLFYSVGIGQISSEVPQNLSASRPQDRQFILSSKKLLLSDSGFYLCAWNKVESNEKLFFGSGTQLSVL.

The chain employs TRBV11-2 and TRBJ2-7; D is perhaps TRBD1 (6 bases). Germline lookup yields CDR1 SGHAT and CDR2 FQNNGV. This CDR3 comprises 14 residues. V was clipped by 4 bases and J by 3 bases, with 13 bases between them. The CDR3 is CASSSYTGNYEQYF. CDR3 bases: TGTGCCAGCAGCTCATATACAGGGAACTACGAGCAGTACTTC.

The chain combines TRBV5-3 with TRBJ2-3; D ambiguous. TRBV5-3 is placed among ORFs of uncertain function. With 4 bases removed from V and 4 bases from J, the gap between germline ends came to 16 bases. The CDR3 has 15 amino acids. Here the CDR3 DNA reads TGTGCCAGAAGCACCTACCCGGTGAACGCAGATACGCAGTATTTT. This translates into CARSTYPVNADTQYF.

The chain joins TRBV14 to TRBJ2-1; D unresolved. The germline V gene has CDR1 SGHDN and CDR2 FVKESK. V lost 1 base, J lost 15 bases, and 13 bases lay in between. The CDR3 spans 12 residues. CDR3 nucleotides: TGTGCCAGCAGCCAAGGTAGTAGCTGGTCGTTCTTC. This sequence encodes CASSQGSSWSFF.

V and J are TRBV5-1 and TRBJ2-2; a weak D match, TRBD2 (6 bases). Looked up from germline, CDR1 is SGHRS and CDR2 is YFSETQ. This CDR3 comprises 20 residues. V lost 3 bases to trimming and J lost 1 base, with 25 bases between them. CDR3 protein: CASSSGLWTTKPLNTGELFF. CDR3 DNA: TGCGCCAGCAGCTCGGGGTTGTGGACTACAAAACCCCTGAACACCGGGGAGCTGTTTTTT.

V usage is TRBV5-6 and J usage is TRBJ1-2, with a possible D match to TRBD1 (5 bases). Per germline, CDR1 SGHDT and CDR2 YYEEEE. The CDR3 sequence is 12 residues long. V dropped 6 bases and J dropped 4 bases, with 10 bases sitting between them. CDR3 DNA: TGTGCCAGCAATGAGGACATCTATGGCTACACCTTC. Residues: CASNEDIYGYTF.

This sequence joins TRBV28 and TRBJ2-1, with D perhaps TRBD1 or TRBD2 (5 bases each). Germline loops: CDR1 MDHEN, CDR2 SYDVKM. The CDR3 totals 12 residues. Trimming left V 5 bases short and J 11 bases short, with 13 bases between. CDR3 sequence (DNA): TGTGCCAGCAGTGGGGACCCCGGCCAGCAGTTCTTC. Encoded protein: CASSGDPGQQFF.

V is TRBV6-5 and J is TRBJ1-1; weak D call: TRBD1 (5 bases). Germline CDR1 reads MNHEY; CDR2 reads SVGAGI. The CDR3 contains 15 residues. V was shortened by 2 bases and J by 0 bases, with 10 bases between the two germline ends. In DNA, the CDR3 is TGTGCCAGCAGTTACCGACAGATCATGAACACTGAAGCTTTCTTT. Amino acids: CASSYRQIMNTEAFF.

The genes are TRBV2 and TRBJ1-2, with D unresolved. The length of the CDR3 is 15 residues. CDR1 is SNHLY and CDR2 is FYNNEI in the germline V gene. Trimming took off 2 bases at V and 4 bases at J, with 14 bases between the two ends. CDR3 nucleotides: TGTGCCAGCAGTGAAAATCAAAGCGGCTTCTATGGCTACACCTTC. Its translation is CASSENQSGFYGYTF.